This T cell receptor (beta chain) was sequenced for a study of cytomegalovirus exposure and HLA in healthy donors. Study-level points and caveats: The majority of CMV-associated TCR beta chains were reported as apparently HLA-restricted in a later analysis. Most TCR sequences showed up rarely, but some public TCRs showed up in many donors. Excluded were some V segments that proved indistinguishable, including TRBV6-2 and TRBV6-3.

With 60 Vbeta and 13 Jbeta primers, the PCR was carried out. Here immunoSEQ multiplex PCR was the method, and the copy in TCRdb shows in-frame clones only, minus some. The sample lists roughly 120,000 clones, roughly 80% occurring once. Trimming cost V 1 base and J 0 bases, with 10 bases left between them. Per the germline V gene, CDR1 is LGHNT and CDR2 is FRNRAP. This CDR3 region has 16 residues. Every donor was a healthy person donating bone marrow. This clone was picked up one time. Its specificity is unknown. This receptor was obtained from a woman aged 40 to 55 in good health and CMV-seropositive. The chain uses TRBV12-5 and TRBJ1-5; no reliable D call. Sample: PBMCs. CDR3 sequence (DNA): TGTGCTAGTGGTTTGGGCGGCGCTGGTAGCAATCAGCCCCAGCATTTT. It encodes CASGLGGAGSNQPQHF.